The 19 T cell receptor beta chains below come from one sample, sequenced in a study of radiation and T cells in renal cell carcinoma. Sample time point: blood 2 weeks post-SBRT. Treatment described: 15 Gy SBRT to primary tumor, nephrectomy 4 weeks later. The method was immunoSEQ multiplex PCR; TCRdb's version includes in-frame clones alone and lacks a portion of them. The sample includes about 65,000 clones, roughly four fifths seen only once; the top ten take roughly 7%. The sample here was blood, taken from a patient whose treatment included radiotherapy and nephrectomy. All receptors derive from a man aged 55 to 70 with renal cell carcinoma.

The J gene is TRBJ1-4, the V gene TRBV5-1; no clear D. Germline loops: CDR1 SGHRS, CDR2 YFSETQ. The CDR3 sequence is 16 residues long. Between the trimmed V and J ends, which lost 5 bases and 3 bases, there was a span of 17 bases. The CDR3 spells CASRQLPGQSNEKLFF. The CDR3 coding sequence is TGCGCCAGCAGGCAACTCCCGGGCCAGTCTAATGAAAAACTGTTTTTT.

V is TRBV7-6 and J is TRBJ1-2, with D unresolved. Germline V gene lookup returns CDR1 SGHVS and CDR2 FNYEAQ. The germline V and J ends were trimmed by 0 bases and 8 bases, with 10 bases remaining between them. The CDR3 is made up of 13 amino acids. The CDR3 loop reads CASSLAPELGYTF. The DNA of the CDR3 is TGTGCCAGCAGCTTAGCGCCCGAGCTCGGCTACACCTTC. The full variable domain, rest sourced from reference TRBV7-6 and TRBJ1-2, is GAGVSQSPRYKVTKRGQDVALRCDPISGHVSLYWYRQALGQGPEFLTYFNYEAQQDKSGLPNDRFSAERPEGSISTLTIQRTEQRDSAMYRCASSLAPELGYTFGSGTRLTVV.

V gene TRBV30 combines with J gene TRBJ1-5, with D possibly matching TRBD1 (5 bases). The CDR3 consists of 14 residues. In germline, CDR1 is GTSNPN, CDR2 SVGIG (reference sequence). The ends were cut back, 1 base at V and 7 bases at J, with 14 bases in the middle. The CDR3 bases are TGTGCCTGGAGTGCGGGAATCCCAGGGCAGCCCCAGCATTTT. It is translated as CAWSAGIPGQPQHF.

This clone has just one count. The rearrangement links TRBV19 to TRBJ2-5; D is uncertain. V lost 6 bases and J lost 5, with 10 bases in between. Germline CDR1 reads LNHDA; CDR2 reads SQIVND (reference sequence). The CDR3 runs 12 residues. The CDR3 protein is CASSKVGETQYF. CDR3 sequence (DNA): TGTGCCAGTAGCAAGGTTGGGGAGACCCAGTACTTC.

The V gene is TRBV6-1, the J gene TRBJ2-3; possible D gene TRBD2, 6 bases. This CDR3 comprises 14 residues. Per the germline V gene, CDR1 is MNHNS and CDR2 is SASEGT. The ends were cut back, 4 bases at V and 5 bases at J, with 13 bases in the middle. For the CDR3, the DNA is TGTGCCAGCAGTGCAAATCTGGGGGGAGATACGCAGTATTTT. It encodes CASSANLGGDTQYF.

This chain connects TRBV5-1 to TRBJ1-4, with 7 bases matching TRBD1. Germline CDR1 and CDR2: SGHRS and YFSETQ. This CDR3 contains 14 residues. V trimming: 7 bases; J trimming: 7 bases; junction bases outside the gene matches: 10. The CDR3: CASAAVQGGEKLFF. In DNA form, the CDR3 reads TGCGCCAGCGCAGCCGTCCAGGGGGGTGAAAAACTGTTTTTT.

This chain joins TRBV9 and TRBJ2-2; D may be TRBD1 or TRBD2 (6 bases each). Trimming removed 0 bases from V and 6 bases from J, with 12 bases in between. The CDR3 consists of 15 residues. Looked up from germline, CDR1 is SGDLS and CDR2 is YYNGEE. The CDR3 coding sequence is TGTGCCAGCAGCGTAGTAGGGGGGCTCGCCGGGGAGCTGTTTTTT. It encodes CASSVVGGLAGELFF. The whole variable domain, filled in from reference TRBV9 and TRBJ2-2, reads DSGVTQTPKHLITATGQRVTLRCSPRSGDLSVYWYQQSLDQGLQFLIQYYNGEERAKGNILERFSAQQFPDLHSELNLSSLELGDSALYFCASSVVGGLAGELFFGEGSRLTVL.

The chain links TRBV5-5 to TRBJ1-4, with 8 bases aligning to TRBD1. The trim removed 0 bases at V and 6 bases at J, leaving 4 bases unmatched. CDR3 length: 15 residues. Germline CDR1 reads SGHKS; CDR2 reads YYEKEE (reference sequence). In nucleotides, the CDR3 is TGTGCCAGCAGCTTGGAGGACAGGGCCTATGAAAAACTGTTTTTT. Residues: CASSLEDRAYEKLFF.

On this clone: The junction and the germline gene differ at one end; a read error may be behind it. The chain is built from TRBV29-1 and TRBJ2-7; perhaps TRBD1 as D (5 bases). Germline values: CDR1 SQVTM, CDR2 ANQGSEA. The CDR3 extends over 12 amino acids. CDR3 bases: TGCAGCGTCGAAGACAGATACTACGAGCAGTACTTC. Encoded protein: CSVEDRYYEQYF.

The sample holds one count of this clone. The genes are TRBV27 and TRBJ2-1; TRBD1 matches 10 bases. The CDR3 loop spans 16 amino acids. J gave up 3 bases and V 2 bases, and 4 bases lay outside the gene matches. Germline lookup yields CDR1 MNHEY and CDR2 SMNVEV (reference sequence). The CDR3 protein is CASSLVGTGVYNEQFF. The DNA for the CDR3 is TGTGCCAGCAGTTTAGTAGGGACAGGGGTCTACAATGAGCAGTTCTTC.

The genes are TRBV5-1 and TRBJ2-3, with D hard to call. V was pared by 0 bases and J by 0 bases, with 11 bases between. Germline CDR1 is SGHRS and CDR2 is YFSETQ. The CDR3 totals 16 residues. The CDR3 loop reads CASSLEGRTSTDTQYF. The CDR3 DNA reads TGCGCCAGCAGCTTGGAGGGCCGTACTAGCACAGATACGCAGTATTTT.

V gene TRBV27 combines with J gene TRBJ2-3; the D gene is possibly TRBD1 (6 bases). The CDR3 contains 16 residues. The germline V gene encodes CDR1 MNHEY and CDR2 SMNVEV (reference sequence). V was trimmed by 2 bases and J by 2 bases, leaving 14 bases between them. The CDR3 DNA sequence: TGTGCCAGCAGTTTACGTCCAGGGGCCTACACAGATACGCAGTATTTT. The encoded protein is CASSLRPGAYTDTQYF.

The J gene is TRBJ2-2, the V gene TRBV2, with D possibly TRBD1 on 6 matching bases. Looked up from germline, CDR1 is SNHLY and CDR2 is FYNNEI. The CDR3 spans 14 residues. V lost 8 bases, J lost 6 bases, and 16 bases lay in between. This CDR3 is CASHQYEGAGELFF. CDR3 DNA: TGTGCCAGCCACCAGTACGAGGGGGCCGGGGAGCTGTTTTTT.

This chain connects TRBV7-2 to TRBJ1-5; 11 nucleotides match TRBD1. V was clipped by 5 bases and J by 6 bases; unmatched bases: 9. The CDR3 is 16 residues long. Germline CDR1 is SGHTA and CDR2 is FQGNSA. CDR3 loop: CASSPQLGQGGQPQHF. The DNA of the CDR3 is TGTGCCAGCAGCCCCCAACTGGGACAGGGGGGTCAGCCCCAGCATTTT.

The V and J genes are TRBV14 and TRBJ2-1; no reliable D call. Trimming left V 2 bases short and J 11 bases short, with 10 bases between. CDR1 SGHDN and CDR2 FVKESK come from the germline V gene. This CDR3 is built from 12 residues. CDR3 loop: CASSQTSGQQFF. As DNA, the CDR3 is TGTGCCAGCAGCCAAACTTCCGGACAGCAGTTCTTC.

J is TRBJ2-4 and V is TRBV7-8; D gene unclear. Trimming shortened V by 5 bases and J by 3 bases, and 8 bases separated the two germline ends. The CDR3 is 13 amino acids. CDR1 SGHVS and CDR2 FQNEAQ come from the germline V gene. CDR3 protein: CASSAGHKNIQYF. CDR3 in DNA: TGTGCCAGCAGCGCAGGCCACAAAAACATTCAGTACTTC.

The V call is TRBV5-1, the J call TRBJ1-1, with 9 positions matching TRBD1. The germline gives CDR1 SGHRS, CDR2 YFSETQ. The CDR3 loop spans 15 amino acids. V was pared by 2 bases and J by 4 bases, with 6 bases of the junction left unmatched. The CDR3 protein is CASSFGTGLVTEAFF. As DNA, the CDR3 is TGCGCCAGCAGCTTCGGGACAGGGCTCGTCACTGAAGCTTTCTTT.

The rearrangement uses TRBV29-1 and TRBJ1-5; TRBD1 might be the D (5 bases). The germline gives CDR1 SQVTM, CDR2 ANQGSEA. CDR3 size: 11 residues. The CDR3, as DNA: TGCAGTGTCGTCTTTGGGGGGTCTCAGCATTTT. This gives the protein CSVVFGGSQHF.

This sequence joins TRBV7-7 and TRBJ1-1, with D uncertain. The V and J ends lost 2 bases and 1 base respectively, with 5 bases between them. The CDR3 extends over 13 amino acids. Germline CDR1 SSHAT, CDR2 FNYEAQ (reference sequence). The CDR3 DNA is TGTGCCAGCAGCTTAAGCCAGAACACTGAAGCTTTCTTT. Protein sequence: CASSLSQNTEAFF. Drawing the rest from reference TRBV7-7 and TRBJ1-1, the complete variable domain is GAGVSQSPRYKVTKRGQDVTLRCDPISSHATLYWYQQALGQGPEFLTYFNYEAQPDKSGLPSDRFSAERPEGSISTLTIQRTEQRDSAMYRCASSLSQNTEAFFGQGTRLTVV.